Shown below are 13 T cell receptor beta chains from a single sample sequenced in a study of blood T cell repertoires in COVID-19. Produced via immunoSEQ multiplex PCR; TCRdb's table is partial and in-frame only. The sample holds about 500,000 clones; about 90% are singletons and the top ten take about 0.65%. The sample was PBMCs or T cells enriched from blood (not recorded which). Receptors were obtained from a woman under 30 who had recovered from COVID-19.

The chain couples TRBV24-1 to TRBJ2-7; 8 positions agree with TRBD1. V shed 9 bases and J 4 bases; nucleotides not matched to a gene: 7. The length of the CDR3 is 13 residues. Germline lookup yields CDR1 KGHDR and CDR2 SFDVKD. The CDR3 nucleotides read TGTGCCACCTGGGGACAGGTGCGTTACGAGCAGTACTTC. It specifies CATWGQVRYEQYF.

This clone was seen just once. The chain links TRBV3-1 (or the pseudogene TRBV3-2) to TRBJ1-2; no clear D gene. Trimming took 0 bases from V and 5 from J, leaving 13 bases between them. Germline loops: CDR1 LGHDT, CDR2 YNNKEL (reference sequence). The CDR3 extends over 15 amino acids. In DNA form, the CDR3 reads TGTGCCAGCAGCCAAGAAGAGGAGAGGATGTATGGCTACACCTTC. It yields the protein CASSQEEERMYGYTF.

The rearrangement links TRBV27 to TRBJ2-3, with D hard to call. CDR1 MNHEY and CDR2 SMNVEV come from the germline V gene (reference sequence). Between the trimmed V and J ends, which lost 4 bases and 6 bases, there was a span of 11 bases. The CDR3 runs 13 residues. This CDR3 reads CASSSPNRDTQYF. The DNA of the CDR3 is TGTGCCAGCAGTTCCCCAAATCGGGATACGCAGTATTTT.

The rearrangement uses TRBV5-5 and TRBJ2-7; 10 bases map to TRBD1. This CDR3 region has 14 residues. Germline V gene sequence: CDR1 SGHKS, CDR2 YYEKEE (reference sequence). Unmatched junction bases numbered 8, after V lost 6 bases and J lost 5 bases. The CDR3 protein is CASIQTGTGDEQYF. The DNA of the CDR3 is TGTGCCAGCATCCAGACCGGGACAGGGGACGAGCAGTACTTC.

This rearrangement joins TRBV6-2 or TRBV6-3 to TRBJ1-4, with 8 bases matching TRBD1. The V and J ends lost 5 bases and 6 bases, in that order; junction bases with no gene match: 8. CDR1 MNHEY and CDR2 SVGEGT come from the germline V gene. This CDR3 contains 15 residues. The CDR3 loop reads CASSTDRGWDEKLFF. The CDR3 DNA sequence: TGTGCCAGCAGTACCGACAGGGGATGGGATGAAAAACTGTTTTTT.

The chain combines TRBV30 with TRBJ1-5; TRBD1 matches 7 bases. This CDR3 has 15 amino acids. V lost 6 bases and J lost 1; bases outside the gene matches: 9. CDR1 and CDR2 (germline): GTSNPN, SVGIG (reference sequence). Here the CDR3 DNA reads TGTGCCTGTTCGAGGGGGCGGTTAAGCAATCAGCCCCAGCATTTT. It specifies CACSRGRLSNQPQHF.

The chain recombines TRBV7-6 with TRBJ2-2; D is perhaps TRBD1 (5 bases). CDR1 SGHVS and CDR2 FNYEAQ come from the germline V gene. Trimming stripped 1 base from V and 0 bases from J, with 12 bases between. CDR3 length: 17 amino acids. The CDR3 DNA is TGTGCCAGCAGCTTAGATAGAAAAGGGGCGAACACCGGGGAGCTGTTTTTT. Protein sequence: CASSLDRKGANTGELFF.

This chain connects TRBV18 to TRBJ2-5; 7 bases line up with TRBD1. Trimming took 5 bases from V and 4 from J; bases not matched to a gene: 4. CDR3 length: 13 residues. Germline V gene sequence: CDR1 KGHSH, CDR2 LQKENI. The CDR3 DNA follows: TGTGCCAGCTCAAGACAGGGTGGAGAGACCCAGTACTTC. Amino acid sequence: CASSRQGGETQYF.

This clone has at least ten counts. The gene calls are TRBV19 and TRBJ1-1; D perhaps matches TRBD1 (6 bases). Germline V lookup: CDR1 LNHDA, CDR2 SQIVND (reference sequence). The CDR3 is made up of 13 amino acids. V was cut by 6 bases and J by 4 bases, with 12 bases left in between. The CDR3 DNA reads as TGTGCCAGTAGCCAGGGGAGGGGCACTGAAGCTTTCTTT. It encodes CASSQGRGTEAFF.

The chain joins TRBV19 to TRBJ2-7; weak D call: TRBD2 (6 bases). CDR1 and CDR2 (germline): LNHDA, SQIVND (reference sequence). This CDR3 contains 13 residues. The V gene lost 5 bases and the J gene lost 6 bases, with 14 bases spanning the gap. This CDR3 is CASSLGLLREQYF. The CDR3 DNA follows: TGTGCCAGTAGTCTGGGACTCCTACGCGAGCAGTACTTC.

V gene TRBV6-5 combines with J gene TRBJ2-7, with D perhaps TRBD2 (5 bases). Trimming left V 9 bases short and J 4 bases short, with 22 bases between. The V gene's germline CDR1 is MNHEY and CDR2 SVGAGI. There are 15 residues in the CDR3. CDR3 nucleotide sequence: TGTGCCAGAAAGAACGGAGGAATCCTAAATTACGAGCAGTACTTC. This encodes CARKNGGILNYEQYF.

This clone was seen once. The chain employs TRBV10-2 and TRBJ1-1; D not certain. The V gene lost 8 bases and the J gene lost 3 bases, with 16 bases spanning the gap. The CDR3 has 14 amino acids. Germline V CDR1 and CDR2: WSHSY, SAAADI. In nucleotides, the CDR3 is TGCGCCAGCCGGGCCCCCGACGGGGACACTGAAGCTTTCTTT. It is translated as CASRAPDGDTEAFF.

The DNA of the CDR3 is TGTGCCAGCAGTACGGACAGGATAAACACCGGGGAGCTGTTTTTT. Translating gives CASSTDRINTGELFF. This chain connects TRBV6-2 or TRBV6-3 to TRBJ2-2; 7 bases are shared with TRBD1. The trim removed 5 bases at V and 2 bases at J, leaving 5 bases unmatched. The CDR3 sequence is 15 residues long. CDR1 is MNHEY, CDR2 SVGEGT, per germline.